Shown below are 19 T cell receptor beta chains from a single sample sequenced in a study of blood T cell repertoires in COVID-19. Generated by immunoSEQ multiplex PCR, the TCRdb table keeps only in-frame clones and is missing some. Here the sample spans some 260,000 clones, about 80% being singletons. The specimen sequenced was peripheral blood. The receptors were gathered from a man older than 75 with acute or convalescent COVID-19.

The chain combines TRBV19 with TRBJ2-3; 13 positions agree with TRBD2. The CDR3 is made up of 16 amino acids. Germline V gene lookup returns CDR1 LNHDA and CDR2 SQIVND (reference sequence). The J segment lost 3 bases and the V segment lost 5 bases, leaving 5 bases of the junction unmatched. CDR3 in amino acids: CASSGTSGEFTDTQYF. The CDR3 coding sequence is TGTGCCAGTAGTGGGACTAGCGGGGAGTTTACAGATACGCAGTATTTT.

The rearrangement joins TRBV5-1 to TRBJ2-2, with TRBD2 matching over 10 bases. The CDR3 sequence is 16 residues long. Germline V CDR1 and CDR2: SGHRS, YFSETQ. V was pared by 4 bases and J by 4 bases, with 7 bases of the junction left unmatched. The CDR3 spells CASSPIAGGLTGELFF. CDR3 nucleotide sequence: TGCGCCAGCAGCCCGATAGCGGGGGGACTCACCGGGGAGCTGTTTTTT.

The gene calls are TRBV6-6 and TRBJ2-7, with D possibly matching TRBD2 (7 bases). The V end was cut by 6 bases, the J end by 4 bases, with 13 bases between. The CDR3 is made up of 13 amino acids. The germline V gene encodes CDR1 MNHNY and CDR2 SVGAGI (reference sequence). The CDR3 coding sequence is TGTGCCAGCAGGCTTGGGGGGGCATACGAGCAGTACTTC. Its translation: CASRLGGAYEQYF.

CDR3 bases: TGCGCCAGCAGCTGGATGGAGGGGTTCACTGAAGCTTTCTTT. It codes for CASSWMEGFTEAFF. V usage is TRBV5-1 and J usage is TRBJ1-1, with D possibly TRBD1 on 5 matching bases. The ends were cut back, 3 bases at V and 4 bases at J, with 13 bases in the middle. The CDR3 is 14 residues long. CDR1 and CDR2 from the germline V gene are SGHRS and YFSETQ.

V usage is TRBV9 and J usage is TRBJ1-3, with 8 bases that match TRBD1. V shed 0 bases, J shed 4 bases, and the junction held 18 bases outside the gene matches. The CDR3 is 20 residues long. Per the germline V gene, CDR1 is SGDLS and CDR2 is YYNGEE. The CDR3 DNA sequence: TGTGCCAGCAGCGTAGCTCCCGCCCACCACAGGGGGATAGAAGGAAACACCATATATTTT. This gives the protein CASSVAPAHHRGIEGNTIYF.

The gene calls are TRBV7-9 and TRBJ2-1; 7 positions agree with TRBD1. The CDR3 sequence is 15 residues long. V was clipped by 5 bases and J by 3 bases; unmatched bases: 7. Germline assignment: CDR1 SEHNR and CDR2 FQNEAQ (reference sequence). This CDR3 reads CASSPWDSFYNEQFF. CDR3 DNA sequence: TGTGCCAGCAGCCCTTGGGACAGTTTCTACAATGAGCAGTTCTTC. The variable domain in full, with the rest retrieved from reference TRBV7-9 and TRBJ2-1, is DTGVSQNPRHKITKRGQNVTFRCDPISEHNRLYWYRQTLGQGPEFLTYFQNEAQLEKSRLLSDRFSAERPKGSFSTLEIQRTEQGDSAMYLCASSPWDSFYNEQFFGPGTRLTVL.

The chain couples TRBV27 to TRBJ1-3; D gene ambiguous. The CDR3 length is 16 residues. The V gene's germline CDR1 is MNHEY and CDR2 SMNVEV (reference sequence). V was cut by 5 bases and J by 2 bases, with 16 bases left in between. The CDR3 here is CASSMSPGAPGNTIYF. The CDR3 DNA reads TGTGCCAGCAGTATGTCTCCGGGTGCCCCTGGAAACACCATATATTTT.

V usage is TRBV7-9 and J usage is TRBJ1-5; 8 bases line up with TRBD1. The CDR3 runs to 16 residues. Germline V gives CDR1 SEHNR, CDR2 FQNEAQ (reference sequence). Trimming removed 5 bases from V and 3 bases from J; junction bases left unmatched: 9. The CDR3 bases are TGTGCCAGCAGCCCGGGCCAGGGGGCGTTCAATCAGCCCCAGCATTTT. This gives the protein CASSPGQGAFNQPQHF.

This clone has a single count. The V gene is TRBV19, the J gene TRBJ2-1, with 9 positions matching TRBD1. Germline loops: CDR1 LNHDA, CDR2 SQIVND (reference sequence). The trim removed 1 base at V and 9 bases at J, leaving 7 bases unmatched. This CDR3 has 15 residues. The DNA for the CDR3 is TGTGCCAGTAGTATAGGGGACAGGGTAAGTCCTGAGCAGTTCTTC. Protein: CASSIGDRVSPEQFF.

The chain carries TRBV25-1 and TRBJ2-3, with TRBD1 matching over 7 bases. Trimming cost V 5 bases and J 1 base; bases outside gene matches: 3. Germline-derived CDR1 and CDR2 are MGHDK and SYGVNS. The CDR3 spans 14 residues. The CDR3 here is CASSYRGRTDTQYF. For the CDR3, the DNA is TGTGCCAGCAGTTACAGGGGACGCACAGATACGCAGTATTTT.

A word on this clone: Other nucleotide sequences in the sample specify the same CDR3. The J gene is TRBJ2-1, the V gene TRBV7-3; 14 bases align to TRBD2. Germline lookup yields CDR1 SGHTA and CDR2 FQGTGA. This CDR3 spans 15 amino acids. The J segment lost 7 bases and the V segment lost 4 bases, leaving 3 bases of the junction unmatched. In DNA form, the CDR3 reads TGTGCCAGCAGCTCAGGACTAGCGGGAGGTAATGAGCAGTTCTTC. Its translation is CASSSGLAGGNEQFF.

This chain connects TRBV2 to TRBJ1-1, with 9 bases aligning to TRBD1. V shed 6 bases, J shed 1 base, and the junction held 6 bases outside the gene matches. This CDR3 comprises 15 residues. Germline lookup yields CDR1 SNHLY and CDR2 FYNNEI. For the CDR3, the DNA is TGTGCCAGCAGACCCCGGACAGGGGCGAACACTGAAGCTTTCTTT. This translates into CASRPRTGANTEAFF.

The chain joins TRBV5-8 to TRBJ2-3, with a tentative D call TRBD2 (5 bases). Trimming cost V 0 bases and J 4 bases, with 9 bases left between them. Germline assignment: CDR1 SGHTS and CDR2 YDEGEE. The CDR3 consists of 14 residues. CDR3 region: CASSLAGMADTQYF. The CDR3 coding sequence is TGTGCCAGCAGCTTGGCCGGGATGGCAGATACGCAGTATTTT.

The rearrangement links TRBV5-1 to TRBJ2-7; TRBD1 matches at 9 bases. This CDR3 is built from 15 residues. V lost 4 bases to trimming and J lost 2 bases; unmatched junction nucleotides: 7. CDR1 is SGHRS, CDR2 YFSETQ, per germline. The CDR3 sequence: CASSEAGTGPYEQYF. CDR3 DNA: TGCGCCAGCAGCGAAGCCGGGACAGGGCCCTACGAGCAGTACTTC.

This chain joins TRBV4-1 and TRBJ2-5, with 7 bases that match TRBD2. This CDR3 spans 16 amino acids. The germline V gene has CDR1 MGHRA and CDR2 YSYEKL. Trimming took 4 bases from V and 5 from J; bases not matched to a gene: 13. CDR3 sequence (DNA): TGCGCCAGCAGCCGCGACCTACCGGGAGGCGGTGAGACCCAGTACTTC. As protein: CASSRDLPGGGETQYF.

The chain carries TRBV24-1 and TRBJ1-2; the match to TRBD1 covers 9 bases. V was clipped by 5 bases and J by 6 bases; unmatched bases: 6. Germline CDR1 and CDR2: KGHDR and SFDVKD. The CDR3 is 14 amino acids. CDR3 amino acids: CATSAMGQGHGYTF. CDR3 in DNA: TGTGCCACCAGTGCCATGGGACAGGGCCATGGCTACACCTTC.

This clone was detected ten times or more. The sample contains more than one DNA sequence encoding this CDR3. The rearrangement uses TRBV7-9 and TRBJ1-4; TRBD1 matches at 9 bases. J gave up 8 bases and V 3 bases, and 4 bases lay outside the gene matches. CDR1 is SEHNR and CDR2 is FQNEAQ in the germline V gene (reference sequence). This CDR3 is 14 amino acids long. This CDR3 is CASSLGDREEKLFF. The CDR3 DNA sequence: TGTGCCAGCAGCTTGGGGGACAGGGAAGAAAAACTGTTTTTT.

V and J are TRBV19 and TRBJ2-7; 7 bases are a match to TRBD1. Germline V lookup: CDR1 LNHDA, CDR2 SQIVND (reference sequence). With 6 bases clipped from V and 8 bases from J, the junction kept 10 bases outside the gene matches. The CDR3 is 13 residues long. CDR3 DNA: TGTGCCAGTAGCGGCCACAGGGGCGACAAGCAGTACTTC. This gives the protein CASSGHRGDKQYF.

The chain joins TRBV7-9 to TRBJ1-5; D is unresolved. The CDR3 is 13 residues long. V shed 3 bases and J shed 5 bases, with 8 bases lying between them. Germline CDR1 and CDR2: SEHNR and FQNEAQ (reference sequence). The CDR3 region is CASSFRRDQPQHF. For the CDR3, the DNA is TGTGCCAGCAGCTTTCGGAGGGATCAGCCCCAGCATTTT.